The clone carrying this T cell receptor beta chain was found once. This CDR3 fails to terminate in the conserved phenylalanine or tryptophan, so it likely reflects a read error. The data belong to a study of blood T cells in healthy people across ages. Alongside a J-beta primer mix, a sample-barcoded 5' primer served in a second PCR lasting about 7 to 12 cycles. TCRdb recomputed calls from the 5' RACE reads with MiXCR, one row per CDR3 protein. The table includes about 680,000 distinct CDR3 sequences, roughly 49% detected once. V shed 5 bases, J shed 0 bases, and the junction held 5 bases outside the gene matches. CDR1 is LNHNV and CDR2 is YYDKDF in the germline V gene (reference sequence). This CDR3 is 15 amino acids long.

The receptor's source is a woman aged 55-70 years in good health. The chain uses TRBV15 and TRBJ2-3; 7 positions agree with TRBD2. Material for sequencing was blood. Written as DNA, the CDR3 is TGTGCCACCAGCGTACTAGCGACTAGCACAGATACGCAGTATTCT. This gives the protein CATSVLATSTDTQYS.